The 21 T cell receptor beta chains reported below all come from one sample, sequenced in a study of T-cell reconstitution after alpha-beta-depleted transplantation in children. Unique molecular identifiers were incorporated when the TCRbeta library was constructed. TCRdb recomputed calls from the PCR reads with MiXCR, one row per CDR3 protein. The data show about 230,000 distinct CDR3 sequences, with approximately 12% seen just once and around 2.5% held by the top ten. Sequenced material: PBMCs from the stem cell graft donor, taken from the stem cell graft. These receptor sequences come from a human donor who donated a stem cell graft to a child with acute lymphoblastic leukemia.

This clonotype was seen more than once but under ten times. In DNA, the CDR3 is TGTGCCAATTCTGAAGCGGGGGGGCCTAACCAAGAGACCCAGTACTTC. Protein sequence: CANSEAGGPNQETQYF. The chain recombines TRBV10-3 with TRBJ2-5, with 10 positions matching TRBD2. The CDR3 has 16 residues. Germline assignment: CDR1 ENHRY and CDR2 SYGVKD. The trim removed 10 bases at V and 0 bases at J, leaving 11 bases unmatched.

This clonotype was detected many times. V and J are TRBV4-1 and TRBJ2-5, with D uncertain. The V end was cut by 2 bases, the J end by 5 bases, with 15 bases between. Germline lookup yields CDR1 MGHRA and CDR2 YSYEKL. The CDR3 is 15 amino acids. CDR3 sequence: CASSQTDDVRETQYF. The DNA of the CDR3 is TGCGCCAGCAGCCAAACCGACGACGTAAGGGAGACCCAGTACTTC.

This clonotype was observed many times. The V gene is TRBV28, the J gene TRBJ2-7, with 7 bases identical to TRBD1. This CDR3 is 15 amino acids long. The V segment lost 2 bases and the J segment 1 base; nucleotides outside the gene matches: 5. In germline, CDR1 is MDHEN, CDR2 SYDVKM. For the CDR3, the DNA is TGTGCCAGCAGTTTACCCCGGGACAGATCCTACGAGCAGTACTTC. This sequence encodes CASSLPRDRSYEQYF. The entire variable domain, with the rest obtained from reference TRBV28 and TRBJ2-7, is as follows: DVKVTQSSRYLVKRTGEKVFLECVQDMDHENMFWYRQDPGLGLRLIYFSYDVKMKEKGDIPEGYSVSREKKERFSLILESASTNQTSMYLCASSLPRDRSYEQYFGPGTRLTVT.

The genes are TRBV12-3 or TRBV12-4 and TRBJ1-4; 12 bases line up with TRBD1. V dropped 5 bases and J dropped 3; count of bases not matched to a gene: 4. The CDR3 sequence is 16 residues long. As DNA, the CDR3 is TGTGCCAGCAGTCGGGGACAGGGGGCACCTAATGAAAAACTGTTTTTT. Encoded protein: CASSRGQGAPNEKLFF.

This clonotype was counted ten times or more. The rearrangement links TRBV29-1 to TRBJ1-5, with TRBD1 as a possible D gene (6 bases). The CDR3 loop spans 13 amino acids. Trimming left V 3 bases short and J 8 bases short, with 14 bases between. Germline lookup yields CDR1 SQVTM and CDR2 ANQGSEA. Here the CDR3 reads CSVEGALGEPQHF. The CDR3 DNA reads TGCAGCGTTGAGGGGGCGCTGGGAGAGCCCCAGCATTTT.

The chain uses TRBV27 and TRBJ1-1; 9 bases align to TRBD1. This CDR3 is 15 amino acids long. Germline CDR1 reads MNHEY; CDR2 reads SMNVEV (reference sequence). The junction had 8 bases not matched to a gene; V was cut back by 4 bases and J by 5 bases. The CDR3 DNA reads as TGTGCCAGCAGTTCTGTGGGACAGGGAGGGACTGAAGCTTTCTTT. The encoded protein is CASSSVGQGGTEAFF.

This clonotype was observed many times. The gene calls are TRBV6-5 and TRBJ2-7; TRBD2 aligns across 11 bases. Germline V CDR1 and CDR2: MNHEY, SVGAGI. The CDR3 is made up of 17 amino acids. V lost 4 bases, J lost 0 bases, and 8 bases stayed unmatched. The CDR3 DNA sequence: TGTGCCAGCAGTTCCGGGACTAGCGGTATAGCCTCCTACGAGCAGTACTTC. It specifies CASSSGTSGIASYEQYF.

As to this clonotype: A clone one base away is much larger, so this may be a read error. The rearrangement uses TRBV12-3 or TRBV12-4 and TRBJ2-7; 8 positions agree with TRBD1. The CDR3 has 17 residues. J was trimmed by 5 bases and V by 9 bases; bases with no gene match: 21. DNA for the CDR3: TGTGCCAGTTTCCCCTTTGGGACAGGCCCGCACGGTGACGAGCAGTACTTC. As protein: CASFPFGTGPHGDEQYF.

This clonotype was counted ten times or more. J is TRBJ2-1 and V is TRBV6-5; 8 bases are shared with TRBD2. Germline V CDR1 and CDR2: MNHEY, SVGAGI. J gave up 9 bases and V 5 bases, and 6 bases lay outside the gene matches. The length of the CDR3 is 13 residues. Here the CDR3 reads CASSTGLGFEQFF. Here the CDR3 DNA reads TGTGCCAGCAGTACGGGACTAGGATTTGAGCAGTTCTTC.

The J gene is TRBJ2-3, the V gene TRBV7-3; D call uncertain. Trimming stripped 0 bases from V and 2 bases from J, with 9 bases between. The CDR3 covers 15 residues. The V gene's germline CDR1 is SGHTA and CDR2 FQGTGA. In nucleotides, the CDR3 is TGTGCCAGCAGCTTAACCATAGCTTACACAGATACGCAGTATTTT. Its protein is CASSLTIAYTDTQYF.

This clonotype was seen repeatedly, ten times or more. V is TRBV7-9 and J is TRBJ1-2; TRBD1 might be the D (6 bases). This CDR3 is built from 14 residues. The V gene's germline CDR1 is SEHNR and CDR2 FQNEAQ (reference sequence). With 1 base removed from V and 4 bases from J, the gap between germline ends came to 10 bases. CDR3 DNA: TGTGCCAGCAGCTTAGTACAGGGAGTCTATGGCTACACCTTC. Translation: CASSLVQGVYGYTF.

In this sample, this clonotype turned up many times. CDR3 bases: TGTGCCAGCAGCTTGCCGTCTCAAGAGACCCAGTACTTC. Protein product: CASSLPSQETQYF. The chain couples TRBV5-4 to TRBJ2-5; D unresolved. V was cut by 1 base and J by 2 bases, with 6 bases left in between. This CDR3 is built from 13 residues. Germline-derived CDR1 and CDR2 are SGHNT and YYREEE (reference sequence).

This clonotype was detected a few times. V is TRBV4-1 and J is TRBJ2-5; D perhaps matches TRBD2 (6 bases). Germline lookup yields CDR1 MGHRA and CDR2 YSYEKL. CDR3 length: 14 amino acids. Trimming left V 5 bases short and J 7 bases short, with 17 bases between. Here the CDR3 DNA reads TGCGCCAGCAGCGCGGGGAGCCGTAGCGGGACCCAGTACTTC. Protein sequence: CASSAGSRSGTQYF.

This clonotype has at least ten counts. The V and J genes are TRBV6-2 or TRBV6-3 and TRBJ1-6; D remains unclear. The CDR3 is made up of 12 amino acids. Germline V gene data show CDR1 as MNHEY and CDR2 as SVGEGT. The ends were cut back, 2 bases at V and 18 bases at J, with 14 bases in the middle. CDR3 in amino acids: CASSYGLSLPHF. Written as DNA, the CDR3 is TGTGCCAGCAGTTACGGGCTCTCACTCCCCCACTTT.

This clonotype was counted ten times or more. V and J are TRBV29-1 and TRBJ2-7, with TRBD1 matching 8 bases. After removal of 5 bases from V and 7 bases from J, the junction contained 10 bases not matched to a gene. The CDR3 consists of 13 residues. Germline loops: CDR1 SQVTM, CDR2 ANQGSEA. The CDR3 DNA sequence: TGCAGCGTTTCTGACAGGGGACCGGGTGAGCAGTACTTC. Residues: CSVSDRGPGEQYF.

At least ten counts were recorded for this clonotype. V and J are TRBV6-4 and TRBJ2-7, with TRBD1 matching over 7 bases. The CDR3 has 15 amino acids. J lost 5 bases, V lost 5 bases, and 12 bases had no gene match. CDR1 is MRHNA, CDR2 SNTAGT, per germline. The CDR3 loop reads CASSPTGQSGDEQYF. The CDR3 nucleotides read TGTGCCAGCAGTCCCACGGGACAGTCCGGGGACGAGCAGTACTTC.

This clonotype appeared many times. V gene TRBV12-3 or TRBV12-4 combines with J gene TRBJ2-2, with TRBD1 matching 10 bases. The trim removed 6 bases at V and 7 bases at J, leaving 14 bases unmatched. CDR3 size: 17 residues. CDR3: CASSGTGENRVVGELFF. As DNA, the CDR3 is TGTGCCAGCAGCGGGACAGGGGAGAATAGGGTAGTCGGGGAGCTGTTTTTT.

The sample holds many counts of this clonotype. V is TRBV6-1 and J is TRBJ1-1; D unclear. The CDR3 runs to 10 residues. The germline V and J ends were trimmed by 5 bases and 3 bases, with 1 base remaining between them. Germline V CDR1 and CDR2: MNHNS, SASEGT. CDR3 sequence: CASSHTEAFF. The DNA for the CDR3 is TGTGCCAGCAGTCACACTGAAGCTTTCTTT.

This clonotype was observed many times. This chain connects TRBV28 to TRBJ1-5, with unresolved D. Looked up from germline, CDR1 is MDHEN and CDR2 is SYDVKM. The V end lost 4 bases, the J end lost 3 bases, and 19 bases lay between the germline ends. There are 17 residues in the CDR3. The CDR3, as DNA: TGTGCCAGCAGTTGGAACCCAACAGTGTTTGACAATCAGCCCCAGCATTTT. This sequence encodes CASSWNPTVFDNQPQHF.

The table lists this clonotype with many counts. This chain joins TRBV5-1 and TRBJ2-5, with 9 bases identical to TRBD2. J was trimmed by 5 bases and V by 1 base; bases with no gene match: 9. From germline, CDR1 is SGHRS and CDR2 YFSETQ. The CDR3 consists of 16 residues. CDR3: CASSLFGLAGKETQYF. Written as DNA, the CDR3 is TGCGCCAGCAGCTTGTTTGGTCTAGCGGGGAAGGAGACCCAGTACTTC.

This clonotype was found many times. This chain connects TRBV6-1 to TRBJ1-5; D remains ambiguous. Looked up from germline, CDR1 is MNHNS and CDR2 is SASEGT. CDR3 length: 15 residues. V lost 6 bases and J 5 bases, leaving 17 bases between the germline ends. CDR3 in amino acids: CASSPLVGSYQPQHF. DNA of the CDR3: TGTGCCAGCAGCCCCCTCGTGGGATCTTATCAGCCCCAGCATTTT.